This is a list of T cell receptor beta chains from one sample in a study of human T cells and chemical hapten exposure. MiXCR, run by TCRdb on the RACE reads, gives a single entry per CDR3 protein. The data show tens of thousands of distinct CDR3 sequences, roughly 12% seen once. This material consisted of whole blood, taken in connection with sensitization to the hapten diphenylcyclopropenone (DPC). The receptors derive from a woman in her 30s with alopecia areata. Some clones in this sample may be carry-over from other donors' samples. CDR3s include the opening cysteine and the closing phenylalanine or tryptophan. Each record gives: D gene, V gene, J gene, clone size, CDR3 protein, CDR3 DNA. A D gene is named only where the DNA matches it firmly. Only part of the rows carry a size: once, few, many, or a class if the clone is expanded.

>-|TRBV28|TRBJ1-1|-
CASSLAGPSEAFF
TGTGCCAGCAGTTTGGCTGGGCCGTCTGAAGCTTTCTTT
>TRBD2|TRBV6-1|TRBJ2-1|many
CASSDLAGGPSNEQFF
TGTGCCAGCAGTGATCTAGCGGGAGGGCCGTCCAATGAGCAGTTCTTC
>TRBD2|TRBV24-1|TRBJ2-2|-
CATSKGGGIVLTNPGELFF
TGTGCCACCAGTAAGGGCGGGGGAATCGTCCTTACCAACCCCGGGGAGCTGTTTTTT
>TRBD2|TRBV19|TRBJ2-3|many
CASSISGRVDTQYF
TGTGCCAGTAGTATCAGCGGGAGGGTGGATACGCAGTATTTT
>TRBD2|TRBV28|TRBJ2-6|many
CASRAGGTGANVLTF
TGTGCCAGCCGAGCGGGAGGGACTGGGGCCAACGTCCTGACTTTC
>-|TRBV3-1|TRBJ1-5|-
CASSQGASATNQPQHF
TGTGCCAGCAGCCAAGGGGCCAGCGCTACGAATCAGCCCCAGCATTTT
>TRBD2|TRBV6-1|TRBJ2-5|many
CASSINSGRYGQETQYF
TGTGCCAGCAGCATCAATAGCGGGAGGTATGGCCAAGAGACCCAGTACTTC
>TRBD1|TRBV28|TRBJ2-2|many
CASGDRTGAASNTGELFF
TGTGCCAGCGGGGATCGGACAGGGGCGGCTTCGAACACCGGGGAGCTGTTTTTT
>-|TRBV7-8|TRBJ2-1|many
CASSLAVQVQGEQFF
TGTGCCAGCAGCTTAGCTGTCCAGGTGCAGGGGGAGCAGTTCTTC
>TRBD2|TRBV7-8|TRBJ2-1|few
CASRRGLDHNEQFF
TGTGCCAGCAGGCGCGGACTAGACCACAATGAGCAGTTCTTC
>TRBD1|TRBV7-7|TRBJ2-5|few
CASSSDRARETQYF
TGTGCTAGCAGCTCCGACAGGGCAAGAGAGACCCAGTACTTC
>TRBD2|TRBV4-3|TRBJ2-3|many
CASSQDPLAGQDTQYF
TGCGCCAGCAGCCAAGATCCCCTAGCGGGGCAAGATACGCAGTATTTT
>TRBD1|TRBV11-1|TRBJ2-1|-
CASSPGEGASYNEQFF
TGTGCCAGCAGCCCTGGTGAGGGGGCTTCCTACAATGAGCAGTTCTTC
>TRBD2|TRBV27|TRBJ2-7|-
CASSLLAGGPHEQYF
TGTGCCAGCAGTTTGTTAGCGGGAGGGCCCCACGAGCAGTACTTC